The clone carrying this T cell receptor (beta chain) has a handful of counts. The antigen is not known. Per the germline V gene, CDR1 is SGHTA and CDR2 is FQGNSA. Between the trimmed V and J ends, which lost 3 bases and 3 bases, there was a span of 20 bases. The CDR3 loop spans 17 amino acids. This record comes from a study of T cell repertoires in cytomegalovirus infection. Study summary: Public TCR beta signatures marked donors with CMV infection and the matching HLA. General observations from the study: Summed public TCR beta family frequency identified CMV carriers bearing the relevant HLA. HLA-C-restricted CMV-specific TCR beta clonotypes were dominant in the ex vivo response.

From the reads, TCRdb called clonotypes with MiXCR, one entry per CDR3 protein. The data hold about 770,000 distinct CDR3 sequences, with almost 30% observed a single time. The rearrangement links TRBV7-2 to TRBJ1-2, with a possible D match to TRBD1 (5 bases). This sequence was found in a human donor in good health (CMV status not recorded). Some clones in this sample may be carry-over from other donors' samples. Sample: cultured CD8+ T cells from PBMCs, taken from culture after CMV antigen stimulation. The CDR3 DNA sequence: TGTGCCAGCAGCTTTAGTAAGGGGCCCCGAAACCACTATGGCTACACCTTC. This codes for CASSFSKGPRNHYGYTF.